The rows below give T cell receptor beta chains drawn from one sample of a study of OX40 agonist ivuxolimab in advanced cancers. Clones were read by immunoSEQ multiplex PCR, and TCRdb kept only the in-frame ones, dropping some. The sample has 60,000 to 75,000 clones, around nine tenths seen once. The sequences come from CD4+ or CD8+ T cells sorted from blood, collected in a trial of the OX40 agonist ivuxolimab. The source of these receptors is an adult with an advanced solid tumor such as melanoma, head and neck, liver or kidney cancer. Each CDR3 is given with its conserved first and last residue. D genes are given only for firm matches. Expanded clones get a size class; other rows say once, few or many, or leave the size out.

size	V	length	D	J	CDR3	DNA
-	TRBV5-1	16	-	TRBJ1-3	CASSSGTDGSGNTIYF	TGCGCCAGCAGTTCCGGGACGGACGGCTCTGGAAACACCATATATTTT
-	TRBV19	13	TRBD1	TRBJ2-5	CASRPGGWETQYF	TGTGCCAGTAGACCAGGGGGCTGGGAGACCCAGTACTTC
-	TRBV4-2	13	-	TRBJ1-1	CASSSIWDTEAFF	TGTGCCAGCAGCTCGATTTGGGACACTGAAGCTTTCTTT
-	TRBV5-1	14	-	TRBJ1-1	CASSVDGVWTEAFF	TGCGCCAGCAGCGTGGACGGGGTGTGGACTGAAGCTTTCTTT
-	TRBV4-2	15	TRBD2	TRBJ2-7	CASSQAASGHYEQYF	TGTGCCAGCAGCCAAGCAGCTAGCGGGCACTACGAGCAGTACTTC
few	TRBV11-3	13	TRBD2	TRBJ2-7	CASSLTSGDEQYF	TGTGCCAGCAGCTTAACTAGCGGTGACGAGCAGTACTTC
-	TRBV28	14	-	TRBJ2-7	CASKRGWEAYEQYF	TGTGCCAGCAAACGAGGCTGGGAGGCCTACGAGCAGTACTTC
-	TRBV6-5	13	TRBD2	TRBJ2-5	CASSYGLAGVKYF	TGTGCCAGCAGTTACGGACTAGCGGGAGTAAAGTACTTC
-	TRBV7-9	13	-	TRBJ1-1	CASSLTVGTEAFF	TGTGCCAGCAGCTTGACGGTGGGAACTGAAGCTTTCTTT
-	TRBV29-1	12	-	TRBJ2-5	CSVEAALETQYF	TGCAGCGTTGAAGCGGCTTTGGAGACCCAGTACTTC
-	TRBV6-1	16	-	TRBJ2-5	CASSEVGTLSGETQYF	TGTGCCAGCAGTGAAGTCGGGACCCTCTCAGGGGAGACCCAGTACTTC
-	TRBV6-5	15	-	TRBJ1-5	CASSPEGQGHQPQHF	TGTGCCAGCAGCCCCGAGGGGCAGGGCCATCAGCCCCAGCATTTT
-	TRBV7-9	14	-	TRBJ1-1	CASSAGQMNTEAFF	TGTGCCAGCAGCGCCGGACAGATGAACACTGAAGCTTTCTTT
-	TRBV2	14	-	TRBJ1-2	CASSVRGKSYGYTF	TGTGCCAGCAGTGTACGAGGGAAGTCGTATGGCTACACCTTC
-	TRBV28	15	TRBD2	TRBJ2-7	CASSPGLAGVREQYF	TGTGCCAGCAGCCCGGGACTAGCGGGAGTAAGGGAGCAGTACTTC
-	TRBV9	15	-	TRBJ2-1	CASSVGGNSYNEQFF	TGTGCCAGCAGCGTGGGGGGAAACTCCTACAATGAGCAGTTCTTC
-	TRBV10-3	15	TRBD2	TRBJ2-7	CAISGSSGGVHEQYF	TGTGCCATCAGTGGATCTAGCGGGGGGGTCCACGAGCAGTACTTC
-	TRBV30	13	-	TRBJ1-2	CAWSVQGPLGYTF	TGTGCCTGGAGTGTACAGGGCCCCCTTGGCTACACCTTC